This TCR beta chain was captured by sequencing in a study of T cell responses to AZD1222 COVID-19 vaccine. Study-level results: Donors skewed white British and female; clonal diversity was possibly underestimated. Scientists sampled the repertoires only once the peak T cell response had passed. Baseline serostatus was positive in only six or seven AZD1222 recipients.

With 1 base clipped from V and 1 base from J, the junction kept 2 bases outside the gene matches. This CDR3 is 16 amino acids long. Germline CDR1 is SGHVS and CDR2 is FQNEAQ. Comment on this clone: Its antigen is not identified.

Sequenced by immunoSEQ multiplex PCR; TCRdb stores in-frame clones only, minus some. In the table there are tens of thousands of clones, 88% of which are singletons. This receptor was taken from an adult in good health. Sequencing was performed on peripheral blood, taken on day 0 of MenACWY control vaccination. The chain combines TRBV7-8 with TRBJ1-1; TRBD1 matches at 11 bases. CDR3 sequence (DNA): TGTGCCAGCAGCTTAGGCGGACAGGGGGCGAACACTGAAGCTTTCTTT. It is translated as CASSLGGQGANTEAFF.